These 26 T cell receptor beta chains came from one sample sequenced in a study of blood T cells in healthy people across ages. With a J-beta primer mix and a sample-barcoded 5' primer, a second PCR ran about 7 to 12 cycles. TCRdb re-called the 5' RACE reads with MiXCR, one entry per CDR3 protein. The table includes more than 1 million distinct CDR3 sequences, over 35% detected once. Material for sequencing was blood. The receptors here all came from a woman in her sixties in good health.

The chain combines TRBV27 with TRBJ2-1; TRBD2 agrees at 7 bases. In germline, CDR1 is MNHEY, CDR2 SMNVEV (reference sequence). The CDR3 sequence is 17 residues long. J lost 8 bases, V lost 5 bases, and 18 bases had no gene match. DNA for the CDR3: TGTGCCAGCAGTCCCCTCCCGCCAAGCGGGGCATGGTATGAGCAGTTCTTC. Amino acid sequence: CASSPLPPSGAWYEQFF.

The chain joins TRBV10-3 to TRBJ2-7; 14 bases fit TRBD2. V dropped 4 bases and J dropped 6; count of bases not matched to a gene: 14. This CDR3 is built from 18 residues. CDR1 and CDR2 (germline): ENHRY, SYGVKD. The CDR3 DNA reads as TGTGCCATCAGTGGAGAAGGGACTAGCGGGAGTCTTGTGTGCGAGCAGTACTTC. As protein: CAISGEGTSGSLVCEQYF.

This clonotype was recorded a few times. This chain links TRBV5-1 with TRBJ2-7; TRBD2 might be the D (7 bases). CDR1 is SGHRS, CDR2 YFSETQ, per germline. CDR3 length: 14 amino acids. The V end lost 5 bases, the J end lost 2 bases, and 14 bases lay between the germline ends. The CDR3 DNA sequence: TGCGCCAGCAGGCGGAGGGAGGGGGCCTACGAGCAGTACTTC. Translated, it gives CASRRREGAYEQYF.

This clonotype has a handful of counts. The chain is built from TRBV4-2 and TRBJ2-6; 8 nucleotides agree with TRBD1. In germline, CDR1 is LGHNA, CDR2 YNFKEQ. The CDR3 runs 17 residues. With V trimmed by 1 base and J by 2 bases, 4 bases remained unmatched. The chain's CDR3 is CASSQGTGGAGANVLTF. The CDR3 bases are TGTGCCAGCAGCCAAGGAACAGGGGGTGCTGGGGCCAACGTCCTGACTTTC.

This clonotype was picked up a small number of times. The chain joins TRBV29-1 to TRBJ2-3; TRBD2 is a possible D gene (5 bases). Germline assignment: CDR1 SQVTM and CDR2 ANQGSEA. CDR3 length: 14 amino acids. Trimming shortened V by 5 bases and J by 5 bases, and 17 bases separated the two germline ends. The CDR3 protein is CSVRAGVGGDTQYF. In DNA form, the CDR3 reads TGCAGCGTTCGGGCCGGGGTTGGTGGAGATACGCAGTATTTT.

This rearrangement joins TRBV5-1 to TRBJ2-3; no definite D call. This CDR3 is 16 amino acids long. Deletions cut 4 bases from V and 2 bases from J, with 17 bases between. The germline V gene encodes CDR1 SGHRS and CDR2 YFSETQ. CDR3 sequence: CASSHGQHTDTDTQYF. DNA for the CDR3: TGCGCCAGCAGCCACGGGCAGCACACGGACACAGATACGCAGTATTTT.

The chain is built from TRBV20-1 and TRBJ2-3, with 8 bases matching TRBD1. The CDR3 length is 19 residues. CDR1 is DFQATT and CDR2 is SNEGSKA in the germline V gene (reference sequence). J lost 0 bases, V lost 6 bases, and 20 bases had no gene match. The CDR3 nucleotides are TGCAGTGCCATCTCCCCAACCGCGCGGGACAGGTTTAGCACAGATACGCAGTATTTT. It specifies CSAISPTARDRFSTDTQYF.

The V gene is TRBV30, the J gene TRBJ2-3; TRBD2 agrees at 9 bases. CDR3 length equals 17 residues. Germline-derived CDR1 and CDR2 are GTSNPN and SVGIG (reference sequence). Unmatched junction bases numbered 9, after V lost 2 bases and J lost 0 bases. The CDR3: CAWSPLRTSVSTDTQYF. The CDR3 nucleotides read TGTGCCTGGAGTCCCCTTCGGACTAGCGTTAGCACAGATACGCAGTATTTT.

This clonotype appeared a few times. This chain uses TRBV13 with TRBJ2-3; TRBD2 agrees at 13 bases. This CDR3 is 17 amino acids long. Unmatched junction bases numbered 11, after V lost 5 bases and J lost 6 bases. The germline gives CDR1 PRHDT, CDR2 FYEKMQ (reference sequence). The CDR3 is CASSRPSGLAGDDTQYF. The CDR3 coding sequence is TGTGCCAGCAGCCGACCCTCCGGACTAGCGGGAGATGATACGCAGTATTTT.

The rearrangement uses TRBV5-1 and TRBJ1-1, with D perhaps TRBD1 (5 bases). This CDR3 is 15 amino acids long. V shed 4 bases and J shed 9 bases, with 22 bases lying between them. Germline CDR1 reads SGHRS; CDR2 reads YFSETQ. Here the CDR3 reads CASSPLGRHGGKAFF. The CDR3 DNA follows: TGCGCCAGCAGCCCTCTGGGACGGCACGGGGGGAAAGCTTTCTTT.

The rearrangement uses TRBV29-1 and TRBJ1-1; possibly TRBD1 for D (5 bases). V was clipped by 4 bases and J by 0 bases, with 9 bases between them. From germline, CDR1 is SQVTM and CDR2 ANQGSEA. The CDR3 has 13 residues. The CDR3 region has the DNA TGCAGCGTTGGACAGTCCATGAACACTGAAGCTTTCTTT. Its translation is CSVGQSMNTEAFF.

The rearrangement joins TRBV20-1 to TRBJ2-1; D may be TRBD1 (5 bases). V dropped 3 bases and J dropped 5 bases, with 8 bases sitting between them. CDR1 DFQATT and CDR2 SNEGSKA come from the germline V gene (reference sequence). This CDR3 comprises 12 residues. The CDR3 region is CSARGHHNEQFF. In nucleotides, the CDR3 is TGCAGTGCTAGGGGGCACCACAATGAGCAGTTCTTC.

This clonotype was counted between two and nine times. The rearrangement uses TRBV5-1 and TRBJ2-5, with TRBD2 matching over 11 bases. CDR1 is SGHRS and CDR2 is YFSETQ in the germline V gene. Trimming at V came to 3 bases and at J to 1 base, leaving 2 bases not matched to a gene. This CDR3 is 15 amino acids long. The CDR3 region is CASSSGLAAQETQYF. In nucleotides, the CDR3 is TGCGCCAGCAGCTCGGGACTAGCGGCCCAAGAGACCCAGTACTTC. The whole variable domain, remainder taken from reference TRBV5-1 and TRBJ2-5, is KAGVTQTPRYLIKTRGQQVTLSCSPISGHRSVSWYQQTPGQGLQFLFEYFSETQRNKGNFPGRFSGRQFSNSRSEMNVSTLELGDSALYLCASSSGLAAQETQYFGPGTRLLVL.

This clonotype has a handful of counts. This chain connects TRBV29-1 to TRBJ2-3; TRBD2 agrees at 7 bases. V was clipped by 0 bases and J by 2 bases; unmatched bases: 17. Germline values: CDR1 SQVTM, CDR2 ANQGSEA. CDR3 length: 19 amino acids. The CDR3 bases are TGCAGCGTTGAAGATGGCCCCGCGGTCCAGCGGGATGCCACAGATACGCAGTATTTT. It codes for CSVEDGPAVQRDATDTQYF.

This clonotype has more than one count but fewer than ten. This rearrangement joins TRBV3-1 to TRBJ2-5; D possibly corresponds to TRBD1 (6 bases). CDR1 is LGHDT, CDR2 YNNKEL, per germline (reference sequence). The CDR3 has 15 residues. Trimming took off 1 base at V and 5 bases at J, with 14 bases between the two ends. CDR3 in DNA: TGTGCCAGCAGCCAAGGCAGGGGAGTGGCGGAGACCCAGTACTTC. This encodes CASSQGRGVAETQYF.

This clonotype was found a few times. V is TRBV27 and J is TRBJ2-3; no firm D call. There are 13 residues in the CDR3. The V gene's germline CDR1 is MNHEY and CDR2 SMNVEV (reference sequence). Trimming cost V 7 bases and J 9 bases, with 17 bases left between them. For the CDR3, the DNA is TGTGCCAGCATGCGGAGTTTCATCGGCACGCAGTATTTT. Amino acid sequence: CASMRSFIGTQYF.

The CDR3 protein is CASSLSAGVYEQYF. DNA of the CDR3: TGTGCCAGCAGTTTATCGGCGGGAGTCTACGAGCAGTACTTC. The chain carries TRBV27 and TRBJ2-7; 7 nucleotides match TRBD2. Per the germline V gene, CDR1 is MNHEY and CDR2 is SMNVEV (reference sequence). The J segment lost 3 bases and the V segment lost 0 bases, leaving 2 bases of the junction unmatched. This CDR3 comprises 14 residues.

CDR3 coding DNA: TGTGCCAGCAGTTTCGGACAGGGCGGATCACCCCTCCACTTT. It yields the protein CASSFGQGGSPLHF. This rearrangement joins TRBV12-3 or TRBV12-4 to TRBJ1-6; 8 positions match TRBD1. The CDR3 runs 14 residues. The junction had 5 bases not matched to a gene; V was cut back by 3 bases and J by 10 bases.

The chain couples TRBV12-3 or TRBV12-4 to TRBJ2-5; 7 nucleotides line up with TRBD1. The J segment lost 5 bases and the V segment lost 4 bases, leaving 7 bases of the junction unmatched. The CDR3 consists of 14 residues. The CDR3 nucleotides read TGTGCCAGCAGTTCGAGGGGGCGGATGGAGACCCAGTACTTC. This encodes CASSSRGRMETQYF.

The chain carries TRBV5-1 and TRBJ2-1, with TRBD1 identical over 7 bases. The CDR3 length is 17 residues. CDR1 and CDR2 from the germline V gene are SGHRS and YFSETQ. The V segment lost 0 bases and the J segment 8 bases; nucleotides outside the gene matches: 14. The CDR3 nucleotides are TGCGCCAGCAGCTTGGTCGCCGACAGGGTAATTATGGATGAGCAGTTCTTC. Amino acid sequence: CASSLVADRVIMDEQFF. Full variable domain (remainder filled in from reference TRBV5-1 and TRBJ2-1): KAGVTQTPRYLIKTRGQQVTLSCSPISGHRSVSWYQQTPGQGLQFLFEYFSETQRNKGNFPGRFSGRQFSNSRSEMNVSTLELGDSALYLCASSLVADRVIMDEQFFGPGTRLTVL.

The CDR3 reads CASSPSLAAYNNEQFF. The CDR3 nucleotides are TGTGCCAGCAGCCCCTCCCTAGCGGCTTATAACAATGAGCAGTTCTTC. The genes are TRBV7-2 and TRBJ2-1; 7 bases map to TRBD2. The CDR3 contains 16 residues. The germline gives CDR1 SGHTA, CDR2 FQGNSA. With V trimmed by 5 bases and J by 5 bases, 12 bases remained unmatched.

This clonotype has only a few counts. V gene TRBV4-2 combines with J gene TRBJ1-4, with a tentative D call TRBD1 (5 bases). The ends were cut back, 1 base at V and 4 bases at J, with 13 bases in the middle. Germline lookup yields CDR1 LGHNA and CDR2 YNFKEQ. CDR3 length: 16 amino acids. The CDR3 region has the DNA TGTGCCAGCAGCCAAGGGAGTCAGGGACTTAATGAAAAACTGTTTTTT. It specifies CASSQGSQGLNEKLFF.

Written as DNA, the CDR3 is TGCAGCGTTGAAGTGGGGGGACGAGGCGGCTATGGCTACACCTTC. As protein: CSVEVGGRGGYGYTF. V usage is TRBV29-1 and J usage is TRBJ1-2; tentatively, D is TRBD1 (5 bases). Germline CDR1 and CDR2: SQVTM and ANQGSEA. The CDR3 contains 15 residues. V lost 1 base, J lost 4 bases, and 16 bases lay in between.

Concerning this clonotype itself: This sequence may be a read error, since a much larger clone differs from it by one base. CDR3 protein: CASSLSVSSYDEQYF. CDR3 DNA sequence: TGTGCCAGCAGTTTATCGGTCAGCTCCTACGATGAGCAGTACTTC. The chain employs TRBV27 and TRBJ2-1; D not resolved. Near its end, the DNA agrees better with TRBJ2-7, so the J call may be wrong. Germline CDR1 is MNHEY and CDR2 is SMNVEV (reference sequence). The CDR3 is 15 residues long.

The J gene is TRBJ1-4, the V gene TRBV2; D perhaps matches TRBD1 (5 bases). The CDR3 totals 15 residues. The V end was cut by 8 bases, the J end by 0 bases, with 13 bases between. Germline loops: CDR1 SNHLY, CDR2 FYNNEI. This CDR3 is CASRRDGATNEKLFF. As DNA, the CDR3 is TGTGCCAGCCGCAGGGACGGTGCAACTAATGAAAAACTGTTTTTT.

In its sample, this clonotype was seen many times. The chain couples TRBV15 to TRBJ1-5; TRBD1 agrees at 7 bases. The CDR3 length is 16 residues. Trimming cost V 5 bases and J 5 bases; bases outside gene matches: 12. Germline V gene lookup returns CDR1 LNHNV and CDR2 YYDKDF (reference sequence). The CDR3 region is CATSGWDSGFDQPQHF. In nucleotides, the CDR3 is TGTGCCACCAGCGGGTGGGACAGTGGCTTCGATCAGCCCCAGCATTTT.